This entry is about one T cell receptor (beta chain). The antigen it recognizes is unknown. The source of the sample is a study of cytomegalovirus exposure and HLA in healthy donors (dated by TCRdb to 2017 to 2019). Regarding the complete study: In an earlier analysis of 587 of the donors, 276 Gb of sequence data and just under 120 million unique TCR beta sequences from about 190 million T cells were reported. An early release that covered about 600 HLA-typed donors contained about 300 gigabases of sequencing data and 75 million to 100 million unique TCR sequences. Of the 300 to 500 genotyped donors, more than 75% were placed in the genetic ancestry cluster associated with self-reported Caucasian donors. The aim of the study was to test whether cataloging public T cell receptors could identify signatures of past pathogen exposure. The T cell repertoires of some 700 subjects were profiled by immunosequencing and related to cytomegalovirus serostatus. Besides the first cohort of around 700 subjects, a separate validation cohort made up of over a hundred different subjects was used. To predict cytomegalovirus infection status, the study combined high-throughput TCR immunosequencing, statistical association of individual TCRs with disease status, and machine learning. To study patterns of TCR occurrence, a later analysis re-analyzed previously published TCR beta repertoires from 666 donors and added high-resolution HLA genotyping. The later analysis used no new phenotypic data to find candidate immune exposures, relying instead on TCR beta sequences and their occurrence across donors. An earlier analysis of several hundred of the donors used high-throughput TCR beta sequencing to judge whether each TCR beta V gene segment behaved as functional or pseudogenic. Alongside the repertoire data, information on donor age, sex, ethnicity and CMV serostatus was compiled. A later genetic analysis took genome-wide SNP genotypes for about three fifths of the roughly 670 donors and used that subset as a discovery cohort. Every repertoire in the discovery cohort had been generated on one and the same sequencing platform. Class I and class II HLA loci were covered by the typing at four-digit resolution. Typing coverage varied by locus: about 629-640 donors for A, B, C, DRB1 and DQB1; approximately 520 for DQA1; approximately 610 for DPA1; approximately 490 for DPB1. Because of strong linkage in the cohort, roughly five DR-DQ haplotypes were treated as single units for association and clustering. On average, 235,054 unique TCR beta nucleotide sequences were sequenced per donor among 398 genotyped donors of the cohort, with 15% to 20% of those sequences being non-productive. Results the study describes overall, beyond this receptor: The authors suggested that the approach could potentially be generalized to other disease states and immunological phenotypes. The cohort was sequenced for TCR beta chains only, and without alpha or paired-chain data the features that could be detected were limited. In a later genetic analysis, a missense DCLRE1C variant was associated with V-gene and J-gene trimming of TCR beta chains, and the association was replicated in an independent cohort. According to a later genetic analysis, donors in an Asian-associated ancestry cluster had fewer N-insertions in productive TCRs than the approximately 610-donor mean. When HLA alleles, especially DR and DQ, strongly co-occurred, TCR associations were difficult to assign to individual alleles. For the cohort, immune exposure information was limited to CMV serostatus. An earlier analysis of some 590 of the donors showed that most TCR beta V segments appeared in productive rearrangements either about 87% or about 30% of the time, which broadly matched IMGT annotations. Because counts were too low, roughly 17 rarely observed V segments, including chromosome 9 orphons, were left out of the earlier analysis of 500 to 750 of the donors. Specific HLA alleles were associated with roughly 17,000 TCR beta sequences at a false discovery rate of 0.05 in a later analysis. The sequencing pipeline was judged likely to have produced a cluster of highly shared sequence variants as a technical artifact. Compared with equally common non-associated chains, HLA-associated TCR beta chains in a later analysis were more clonally expanded and had lower generation probabilities. According to a later analysis, most CMV-associated TCR beta chains appeared to be HLA-restricted, and the HLA associations seemed to be driven largely by CMV exposure. Three of the identified cytomegalovirus-associated TCR beta chains were confirmed in vitro to be specific for cytomegalovirus antigens. A further reported finding was that TCR beta sequences accurately predicted the HLA-A and HLA-B alleles for most subjects in the first cohort. The study gave a list of some 150 TCR beta chains associated with cytomegalovirus. Some IMGT-functional V segments, including TRBV6-2 and TRBV6-3, could not be distinguished by the 87-base-pair reads and were therefore excluded. Most TCR sequences were seen in very few donors, while some public TCRs were found in many individuals. The presence/absence analyses assumed that sequencing depth was roughly uniform across donors, and that assumption may not be true. Linkage disequilibrium might explain the correlated functional status among segregating V segments, but an unknown experimental factor could not be excluded. In a later analysis, several top co-occurrence clusters were reported to appear linked to parvovirus B19, influenza, CMV and Epstein-Barr virus. In a later analysis, TCR association rates were found to vary across HLA loci, with the most associated TCRs seen for DRB1 alleles and the fewest for HLA-C alleles. The classifier was reported to diagnose cytomegalovirus status with high specificity and sensitivity in both the original and validation cohorts. HLA typing was unavailable for some donors at each locus, so association tests used only the typed subset.

The library was built by means of the immunoSEQ multiplex PCR assay. The multiplex PCR relied on a mix of 60 forward primers for TCR Vbeta segments and 13 reverse primers for TCR Jbeta segments. The CDR3 region of rearranged TCR beta genes was amplified from genomic DNA by a multiplex PCR assay. On the Illumina HiSeq System, the amplified TCR beta libraries were sequenced as 87-base-pair reads. The paper's data handling went like this. Across the 500 to 700 repertoires, a later analysis counted tens of millions of unique TCR beta chains, some 11 million of which were shared by at least two donors. To remove PCR and sequencing errors, raw reads were error-corrected and collapsed into unique sequences using a nearest-neighbor algorithm that merged closely related sequences. Alignment of CDR3 sequences to IMGT reference sequences was used to assign V, D and J gene segments. For a sequence to be retained, a match of at least six nucleotides was required to both a V gene segment and a J gene segment. Rearrangements were called productive when the CDR3 lacked stop codons and stayed in frame with V and J; all others were non-productive. Following IMGT convention, CDR3 was defined as the stretch from the second conserved V-encoded cysteine up to the conserved J-encoded phenylalanine. The earlier analysis of about 610 of the donors excluded any sequence lacking an unambiguous match to a single V gene segment. An earlier analysis of fewer than 750 of the donors classified V segments as functional when productive rearrangements were above 56.7% and as segregating when the standard deviation between donors was above 5%. A statistical classification framework was developed to diagnose cytomegalovirus status using the catalog of TCR beta chain sequences. A later analysis assigned V and J genes by comparing TCR nucleotide sequences with IMGT/GENE-DB human TR gene sequences. The TCRdist pipeline was used in a later analysis to assign CDR3 sequences and most-parsimonious VDJ recombination scenarios. A later analysis defined each TCR beta chain by its CDR3 amino acid sequence plus V-gene family, and excluded reads lacking a unique V-gene family. A later analysis removed 592 highly shared, low-generation-probability nucleotide sequences to deal with suspected cross-contamination and a sequencing artifact. In a later analysis, a clonal expansion index was calculated for each public chain from normalized within-repertoire ranks of inferred template counts. In a later analysis, generation probabilities were computed using a VDJ recombination model fitted to out-of-frame rearrangements, and the results were checked against IGoR. A later analysis scored TCR-TCR, TCR-HLA and TCR-CMV co-occurrence with hypergeometric tests, applying a repertoire-size bias correction to TCR pairs. To estimate false discovery rates, a later analysis permuted the HLA or CMV assignments 20 times. A later analysis grouped co-occurring TCRs with DBSCAN, adding TCRdist sequence similarity when clustering within HLA-allele-positive subsets. For co-occurrence clustering, repertoires with fewer than 30,000 or more than 120,000 public chains were excluded, along with five repertoires with anomalous nucleotide sharing. This immuneACCESS table, as held by TCRdb, lists in-frame sequences with V and J called but not all clones. Of the missing ones, under half trace to an unresolved V gene in checked studies; the others have no known cause. D and trimming were read from the DNA, whereas the V and J calls and clone size are those reported in that table. This sample's clone table shows tens of thousands of clones. The leading ten clones occupy 5% of the sample.

The cohort comprised hundreds of healthy bone marrow donors. At the time of sampling, all cohort members were nominally healthy, though unrecorded immune exposures were likely present. The donor was CMV seropositive and was included in the group of about 290 seropositive cohort members. Each donor provided a peripheral blood sample, and peripheral blood mononuclear cells were used for TCR beta sequencing. Genomic DNA extraction from the blood cell samples was performed with the Qiagen DNeasy Blood Extraction Kit. Including cysteine and phenylalanine, the CDR3 has 16 amino acids. Only CDR3 DNA remains: 48 bases, in frame from the first base. Trimmed from V: 4 bases; trimmed from J: 2 bases; junction bases lacking a gene match: 8. CDR1 and CDR2, looked up from the germline V gene (reference sequence), are LNHNV and YYDKDF.

The chain uses TRBV15 and TRBJ2-4, and 7 bases in between align with TRBD1. The receptor was derived from a woman in her thirties or forties in good health and CMV-seropositive. Sequenced sample: PBMCs. This receptor has the CDR3 CATSTYRGWTKNIQYF. The DNA sequence is given as TGTGCCACCAGCACTTACAGGGGATGGACCAAAAACATTCAGTACTTC.